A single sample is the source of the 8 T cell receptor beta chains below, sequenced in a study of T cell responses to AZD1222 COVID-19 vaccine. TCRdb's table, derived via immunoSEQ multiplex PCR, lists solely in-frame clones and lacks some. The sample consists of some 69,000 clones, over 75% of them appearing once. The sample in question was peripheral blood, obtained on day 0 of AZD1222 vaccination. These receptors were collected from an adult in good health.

CDR3 residues: CASSLRGGWDGKLFF. In nucleotides, the CDR3 is TGTGCCAGCAGTTTACGCGGGGGTTGGGACGGAAAACTGTTTTTT. This chain links TRBV27 with TRBJ1-4; TRBD1 is a possible D gene (5 bases). V was trimmed by 2 bases and J by 10 bases, leaving 17 bases between them. This CDR3 has 15 residues. CDR1 and CDR2 from the germline V gene are MNHEY and SMNVEV (reference sequence).

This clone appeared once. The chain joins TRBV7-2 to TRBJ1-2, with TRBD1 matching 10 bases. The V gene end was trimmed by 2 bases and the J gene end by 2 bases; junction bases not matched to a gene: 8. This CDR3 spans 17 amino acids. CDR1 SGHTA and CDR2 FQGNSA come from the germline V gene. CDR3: CASSLSAWTGGNYGYTF. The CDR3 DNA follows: TGTGCCAGCAGCTTAAGCGCGTGGACAGGGGGGAACTATGGCTACACCTTC.

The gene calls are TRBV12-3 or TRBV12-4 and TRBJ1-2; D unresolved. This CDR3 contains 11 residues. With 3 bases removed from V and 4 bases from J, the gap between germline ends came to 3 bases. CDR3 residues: CASSFAYGYTF. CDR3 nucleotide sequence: TGTGCCAGCAGTTTCGCCTATGGCTACACCTTC.

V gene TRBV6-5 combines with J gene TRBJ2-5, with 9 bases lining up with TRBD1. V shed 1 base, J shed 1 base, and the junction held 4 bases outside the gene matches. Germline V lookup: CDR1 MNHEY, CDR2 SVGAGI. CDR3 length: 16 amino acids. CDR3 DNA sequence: TGTGCCAGCAGTTACTTACCGGGACAGGGCCAAGAGACCCAGTACTTC. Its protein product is CASSYLPGQGQETQYF.

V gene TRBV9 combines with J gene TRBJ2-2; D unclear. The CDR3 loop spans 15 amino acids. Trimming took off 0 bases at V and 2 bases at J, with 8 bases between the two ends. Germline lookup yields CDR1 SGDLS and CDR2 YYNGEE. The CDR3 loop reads CASSVGLANTGELFF. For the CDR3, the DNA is TGTGCCAGCAGCGTAGGACTGGCTAACACCGGGGAGCTGTTTTTT.

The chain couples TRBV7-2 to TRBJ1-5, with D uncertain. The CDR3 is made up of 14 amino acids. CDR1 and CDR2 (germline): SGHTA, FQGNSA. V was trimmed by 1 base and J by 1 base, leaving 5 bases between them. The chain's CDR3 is CASSLDQSNQPQHF. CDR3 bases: TGTGCCAGCAGCTTAGATCAGAGCAATCAGCCCCAGCATTTT.

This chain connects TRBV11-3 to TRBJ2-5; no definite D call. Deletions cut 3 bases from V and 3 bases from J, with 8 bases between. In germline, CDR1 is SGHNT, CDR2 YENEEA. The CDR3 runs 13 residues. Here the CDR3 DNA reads TGTGCCAGCAGCTTCCGTTATGAAGAGACCCAGTACTTC. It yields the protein CASSFRYEETQYF.

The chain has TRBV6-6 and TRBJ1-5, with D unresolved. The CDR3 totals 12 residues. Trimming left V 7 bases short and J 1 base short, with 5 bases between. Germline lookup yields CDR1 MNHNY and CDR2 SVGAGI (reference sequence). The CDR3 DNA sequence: TGTGCCAGCAACCCGAGCAATCAGCCCCAGCATTTT. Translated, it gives CASNPSNQPQHF.